Listed below are T cell receptor beta chains from one sample, sequenced in a study of blood T cell repertoires in COVID-19. TCRdb's table, derived via immunoSEQ multiplex PCR, lists solely in-frame clones and lacks some. The data contain around 250,000 clones, 82% of them singletons. The sample was PBMCs or T cells enriched from blood (not recorded which). The receptors come from a man aged 40-55 years who had recovered from COVID-19. Both conserved end residues are part of each CDR3. The D gene is left open where the match is weak. Where a row states a size, it is once, few, many or the class of an expanded clone; other rows omit it.

d_call j_call clone_size v_call cdr3_aa cdr3_nt
TRBD2 TRBJ2-1 . TRBV27 CASSSIPGLEVNEQFF TGTGCCAGCAGTTCTATCCCGGGACTAGAGGTCAATGAGCAGTTCTTC
TRBD1 TRBJ2-7 . TRBV5-1 CASRGQGVSYEQYF TGCGCCAGCAGGGGACAGGGGGTCTCCTACGAGCAGTACTTC
. TRBJ1-5 . TRBV7-2 CASTLQVTSNQPQHF TGTGCCAGCACCCTACAGGTAACTAGCAATCAGCCCCAGCATTTT
TRBD2 TRBJ2-2 . TRBV3-1/TRBV3-2 CASSQDRGRAYTGELFF TGTGCCAGCAGCCAAGATCGTGGGAGGGCCTATACCGGGGAGCTGTTTTTT
TRBD2 TRBJ2-7 . TRBV3-1/TRBV3-2 CASSQEVTSGSSEQYF TGTGCCAGCAGCCAAGAGGTGACTAGCGGGAGTTCCGAGCAGTACTTC
. TRBJ1-1 . TRBV19 CASSSIVGGEAFF TGTGCCAGTAGCTCTATAGTAGGGGGTGAAGCTTTCTTT
. TRBJ1-1 . TRBV28 CASSRALGRGEAFF TGTGCCAGCAGTCGGGCCCTCGGAAGGGGAGAAGCTTTCTTT
TRBD1 TRBJ1-5 . TRBV19 CASSIARQGVGQPQHF TGTGCCAGTAGTATAGCCCGACAGGGGGTAGGTCAGCCCCAGCATTTT
. TRBJ1-5 . TRBV28 CASRQGSNQPQHF TGTGCCAGCAGGCAGGGTAGCAATCAGCCCCAGCATTTT
TRBD1 TRBJ2-6 . TRBV29-1 CSVETGGSSGANVLTF TGCAGCGTTGAAACAGGGGGGAGCTCTGGGGCCAACGTCCTGACTTTC
. TRBJ1-1 . TRBV19 CASSGLFLGENTEAFF TGTGCCAGTAGTGGGCTATTTTTAGGGGAGAACACTGAAGCTTTCTTT
. TRBJ1-4 . TRBV19 CASSMRQDNEKLFF TGTGCCAGTAGTATGCGACAGGACAATGAAAAACTGTTTTTT
TRBD2 TRBJ2-5 . TRBV10-3 CAISFGETSGGAAETQYF TGTGCCATCAGTTTTGGCGAGACTAGCGGGGGGGCCGCAGAGACCCAGTACTTC
. TRBJ2-1 . TRBV9 CASSLTVSRSYNEQFF TGTGCCAGCAGCCTTACAGTCTCCCGCTCCTACAATGAGCAGTTCTTC
TRBD2 TRBJ2-7 . TRBV10-3 CAIRGTSGEPYEQYF TGTGCCATCAGGGGGACTAGCGGGGAACCCTACGAGCAGTACTTC
TRBD1 TRBJ2-7 . TRBV28 CASSNRQGAYEQYF TGTGCCAGCAGTAACAGACAGGGGGCCTACGAGCAGTACTTC
. TRBJ1-6 . TRBV7-2 CASSRNRVQNSPLHF TGTGCCAGCAGCCGGAACAGGGTACAGAATTCACCCCTCCACTTT
. TRBJ2-1 once TRBV3-1/TRBV3-2 CASSQGHSYNEQFF TGTGCCAGCAGCCAAGGACACTCCTACAATGAGCAGTTCTTC
. TRBJ1-2 once TRBV6-4 CASSDSRSHYGYTF TGTGCCAGCAGTGACTCGAGGTCCCACTATGGCTACACCTTC
TRBD1 TRBJ2-7 . TRBV30 CAWKNRGFTYEQYF TGTGCCTGGAAAAACAGGGGTTTCACCTACGAGCAGTACTTC
TRBD1 TRBJ1-3 few TRBV28 CASTSTPGQGAGNTIYF TGTGCCAGCACTTCTACGCCGGGACAGGGGGCTGGAAACACCATATATTTT
. TRBJ1-2 . TRBV7-2 CASSSDRRYGYTF TGTGCCAGCAGCTCCGACAGAAGATATGGCTACACCTTC
TRBD2 TRBJ2-3 once TRBV24-1 CATSTGGSDTQYF TGTGCCACCTCCACGGGAGGCTCAGATACGCAGTATTTT
TRBD1 TRBJ2-7 . TRBV29-1 CSVGTGGYEQYF TGCAGCGTGGGGACAGGGGGCTACGAGCAGTACTTC
TRBD2 TRBJ2-1 . TRBV5-1 CASSLETSAYNEQFF TGCGCCAGCAGCCTCGAGACTAGCGCGTACAATGAGCAGTTCTTC
. TRBJ2-7 few TRBV7-9 CASRPTRTDEQYF TGTGCCAGCAGACCTACTCGGACAGACGAGCAGTACTTC
. TRBJ2-5 . TRBV20-1 CSLMEGETQYF TGCAGTTTAATGGAGGGGGAGACCCAGTACTTC
TRBD1 TRBJ1-2 . TRBV5-4 CASSLGDRAQGYTF TGTGCCAGCAGCTTGGGCGACAGGGCCCAAGGCTACACCTTC
TRBD1 TRBJ1-2 . TRBV18 CASSPSTGRNYGYTF TGTGCCAGCTCACCGTCGACAGGGAGGAACTATGGCTACACCTTC
. TRBJ1-1 . TRBV28 CASSSPGLGDTEAFF TGTGCCAGCAGTTCCCCGGGTTTAGGGGACACTGAAGCTTTCTTT
. TRBJ1-2 . TRBV9 CASSASSGSISPYTF TGTGCCAGCAGCGCTTCGTCGGGGTCCATTTCGCCCTACACCTTC
. TRBJ1-5 . TRBV5-6 CASSLRGWGAGSNQPQHF TGTGCCAGCAGCTTGAGGGGATGGGGTGCCGGTAGCAATCAGCCCCAGCATTTT
. TRBJ2-7 many TRBV5-5 CASSPEADTSYEQYF TGTGCCAGCAGCCCTGAGGCCGATACCTCCTACGAGCAGTACTTC
. TRBJ1-5 . TRBV10-3 CAISESMSAYSNQPQHF TGTGCCATCAGTGAGTCGATGTCCGCCTATAGCAATCAGCCCCAGCATTTT
. TRBJ1-2 . TRBV28 CASTARPGGRGLNYGYTF TGTGCCAGCACCGCAAGACCCGGGGGGCGCGGGCTTAACTATGGCTACACCTTC
. TRBJ1-1 . TRBV5-4 CASRPAGVRETEAFF TGTGCCAGCAGGCCAGCAGGGGTAAGAGAAACTGAAGCTTTCTTT
TRBD2 TRBJ2-4 . TRBV4-2 CASSQVLRGGAKNIQYF TGTGCCAGCAGCCAAGTCCTGCGGGGGGGCGCCAAAAACATTCAGTACTTC
TRBD1 TRBJ1-4 few TRBV7-9 CASSPGTGRGEKLFF TGTGCCAGCAGCCCCGGGACAGGGAGAGGTGAAAAACTGTTTTTT
TRBD2 TRBJ2-7 few TRBV28 CASSLQAGGREQYF TGTGCCAGCAGTTTACAGGCGGGAGGACGCGAGCAGTACTTC
TRBD1 TRBJ1-5 . TRBV29-1 CSVRTGNNQPQHF TGCAGCGTACGGACAGGGAACAATCAGCCCCAGCATTTT
TRBD1 TRBJ2-5 . TRBV7-2 CASSTYGTGVETQYF TGTGCCAGCAGCACCTACGGGACAGGGGTCGAGACCCAGTACTTC
. TRBJ1-6 . TRBV5-8 CASSQTGRKNSPLHF TGTGCCAGCAGCCAAACAGGACGGAAGAATTCACCCCTCCACTTT
. TRBJ2-7 . TRBV2 CASKVEIFSYEQYF TGTGCCAGCAAGGTGGAGATCTTCTCCTACGAGCAGTACTTC
TRBD1 TRBJ1-1 . TRBV10-3 CAISKTGEGTEAFF TGTGCCATCAGCAAGACAGGGGAGGGCACTGAAGCTTTCTTT
TRBD1 TRBJ1-6 . TRBV27 CASSGQGRSPLHF TGTGCCAGCAGCGGACAGGGGCGGTCACCCCTCCACTTT
. TRBJ2-1 . TRBV5-1 CASSLVSYNEQFF TGCGCCAGCAGCTTGGTCAGCTACAATGAGCAGTTCTTC